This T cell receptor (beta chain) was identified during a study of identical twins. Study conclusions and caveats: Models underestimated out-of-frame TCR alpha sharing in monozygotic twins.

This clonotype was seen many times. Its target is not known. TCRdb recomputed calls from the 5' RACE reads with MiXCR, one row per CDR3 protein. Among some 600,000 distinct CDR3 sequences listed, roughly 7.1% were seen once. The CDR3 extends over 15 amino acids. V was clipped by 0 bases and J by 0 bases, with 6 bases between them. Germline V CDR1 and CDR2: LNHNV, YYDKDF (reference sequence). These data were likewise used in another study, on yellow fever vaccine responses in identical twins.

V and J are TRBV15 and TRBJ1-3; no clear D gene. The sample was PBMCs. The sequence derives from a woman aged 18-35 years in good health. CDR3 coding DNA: TGTGCCACCAGCAGAGATCGGTTCTCTGGAAACACCATATATTTT. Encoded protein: CATSRDRFSGNTIYF.